Detailed here is one T cell receptor (beta chain). What it binds is not known. Amplification of TCR beta CDR3 regions used RNA as the template. First-round RT-PCR with HTBI primers amplified the TCR CDR3 region. TCRdb called the multiplex PCR reads again in MiXCR, with one record for every CDR3 protein. The repertoire holds 370,000 or so distinct CDR3 sequences, with just under 25% as singletons. The data are from a study of T cells in Graves' hyperthyroidism and ophthalmopathy. Study results and limitations: Most clonotypes expanded in thyroid above 0.001 were likewise present in blood.

In patients aged 18 to 65, hyperthyroidism was newly diagnosed, with duration under 2 months. Lactation, pregnancy, other autoimmune disease or uncontrolled infection led to exclusion of patients. Looked up from germline, CDR1 is GTSNPN and CDR2 is SVGIG (reference sequence). The V and J ends lost 5 bases and 2 bases respectively, with 9 bases between them. This CDR3 has 12 amino acids. Material: blood. The receptor was derived from a man in his forties or fifties with Graves' hyperthyroidism. This chain uses TRBV30 with TRBJ1-2; a possible D gene is TRBD1 (5 bases). CDR3 nucleotides: TGTGCCTGGGGGACCGTAAACTATGGCTACACCTTC. It translates to CAWGTVNYGYTF.